The present T cell receptor beta chain was sequenced within a study of PD-L1 blockade in urothelial cancer. Here immunoSEQ multiplex PCR was the method, and the copy in TCRdb shows in-frame clones only, minus some. Of 85,000 to 100,000 clones in the sample, approximately 90% were seen once. CDR3 length: 14 amino acids. Germline V CDR1 and CDR2: SGHVS, FQNEAQ. V lost 5 bases, J lost 2 bases, and 13 bases lay in between. Patients were living with locally advanced or metastatic urothelial carcinoma. The receptor's source is a man in his 60s with urothelial cancer. This material consisted of PBMCs, taken around atezolizumab (anti-PD-L1) treatment. The J gene is TRBJ2-7, the V gene TRBV7-8, with TRBD2 as a possible D gene (7 bases). This chain's CDR3 is CASSPDGGPYEQYF. In DNA, the CDR3 is TGTGCCAGCAGCCCTGACGGGGGGCCCTACGAGCAGTACTTC.